These 16 T cell receptor beta chains were all obtained from the same sample, sequenced in a study of blood T cell repertoires in COVID-19. Assay: immunoSEQ multiplex PCR; the TCRdb copy retains only in-frame clones and omits some. The sample gives around 310,000 clones, 90% of which show up once; 0.8% to 1.3% is in the top ten. Sequencing was performed on peripheral blood. The receptors derive from a woman between 40 and 50 years old with COVID-19, enrolled during active disease.

The chain couples TRBV11-2 to TRBJ1-6; D not resolved. Trimming left V 2 bases short and J 9 bases short, with 11 bases between. The germline gives CDR1 SGHAT, CDR2 FQNNGV. This CDR3 is 14 amino acids long. CDR3 amino acids: CASSLPLTASPLHF. Here the CDR3 DNA reads TGTGCCAGCAGCTTACCCCTGACTGCTTCACCCCTCCACTTT.

In its sample, this clone was seen once. The chain uses TRBV18 and TRBJ2-3; tentative D call: TRBD1 (5 bases). This CDR3 region has 13 residues. From germline, CDR1 is KGHSH and CDR2 LQKENI. V was trimmed by 4 bases and J by 9 bases, leaving 14 bases between them. DNA for the CDR3: TGTGCCAGCTCACTGAAGGACACTCTCACGCAGTATTTT. It encodes CASSLKDTLTQYF.

The V call is TRBV29-1, the J call TRBJ2-5; D call uncertain. This CDR3 is 14 amino acids long. V lost 1 base to trimming and J lost 2 bases, with 11 bases between them. CDR1 is SQVTM and CDR2 is ANQGSEA in the germline V gene. This CDR3 reads CSVEAVAGQETQYF. The CDR3 DNA reads TGCAGCGTTGAAGCAGTGGCAGGACAAGAGACCCAGTACTTC.

V gene TRBV9 combines with J gene TRBJ1-2; D may be TRBD1 (6 bases). This CDR3 spans 14 amino acids. Germline V gene lookup returns CDR1 SGDLS and CDR2 YYNGEE. Deletions cut 1 base from V and 4 bases from J, with 11 bases between. This CDR3 reads CASSVLEQGYGYTF. As DNA, the CDR3 is TGTGCCAGCAGCGTACTCGAACAGGGCTATGGCTACACCTTC.

This clone was observed a single time. The chain employs TRBV4-3 and TRBJ2-7; possibly TRBD1 for D (6 bases). Trimming cost V 4 bases and J 2 bases, with 15 bases left between them. Germline CDR1 LGHNA, CDR2 YSLEER. The CDR3 is made up of 15 amino acids. CDR3 residues: CASSPRPGTPYEQYF. The DNA for the CDR3 is TGCGCCAGCAGCCCGAGGCCAGGGACACCCTACGAGCAGTACTTC.

The chain is built from TRBV28 and TRBJ1-3, with unresolved D. Germline V gene data show CDR1 as MDHEN and CDR2 as SYDVKM. The CDR3 extends over 15 amino acids. Trimming cost V 3 bases and J 6 bases, with 15 bases left between them. Here the CDR3 DNA reads TGTGCCAGCAGTTTCTCCGGGATAAGTGAAAACACCATATATTTT. This codes for CASSFSGISENTIYF.

V gene TRBV10-1 combines with J gene TRBJ1-1, with D hard to call. CDR1 and CDR2 (germline): WNHNN, SYGVQD (reference sequence). V was clipped by 3 bases and J by 1 base, with 21 bases between them. The CDR3 has 18 residues. The CDR3 DNA reads TGCGCCAGCAGTGACGAAAATGCTGACCCGTCTAGGAACACTGAAGCTTTCTTT. It encodes CASSDENADPSRNTEAFF.

The chain links TRBV18 to TRBJ1-1, with no clear D. CDR1 is KGHSH, CDR2 LQKENI, per germline. Trimming removed 1 base from V and 0 bases from J, with 12 bases in between. This CDR3 region has 16 residues. In DNA, the CDR3 is TGTGCCAGCTCACCACGAGTTACGACAATGAACACTGAAGCTTTCTTT. Protein product: CASSPRVTTMNTEAFF. The entire variable domain, with the rest obtained from reference TRBV18 and TRBJ1-1, is as follows: NAGVMQNPRHLVRRRGQEARLRCSPMKGHSHVYWYRQLPEEGLKFMVYLQKENIIDESGMPKERFSAEFPKEGPSILRIQQVVRGDSAAYFCASSPRVTTMNTEAFFGQGTRLTVV.

The chain combines TRBV29-1 with TRBJ1-2, with 10 bases lining up with TRBD1. Germline assignment: CDR1 SQVTM and CDR2 ANQGSEA. Unmatched junction bases numbered 9, after V lost 1 base and J lost 7 bases. The CDR3 is 15 amino acids. The CDR3 sequence is CSVEVRTGGVAGYTF. The CDR3 bases are TGCAGCGTTGAAGTTCGGACAGGGGGTGTAGCTGGCTACACCTTC.

The V call is TRBV30, the J call TRBJ1-4; the D gene is possibly TRBD1 (5 bases). Germline CDR1 is GTSNPN and CDR2 is SVGIG (reference sequence). The length of the CDR3 is 13 residues. V was pared by 6 bases and J by 6 bases, with 14 bases between. This CDR3 is CACSPGGDEKLFF. The CDR3 DNA reads as TGTGCCTGCTCCCCGGGGGGGGATGAAAAACTGTTTTTT.

The chain has TRBV27 and TRBJ1-2, with D uncertain. CDR3 length equals 13 residues. Deletions cut 7 bases from V and 0 bases from J, with 9 bases between. Germline V gives CDR1 MNHEY, CDR2 SMNVEV (reference sequence). The CDR3 nucleotides read TGTGCCAGCATGGAGGATCCTAACTATGGCTACACCTTC. Its protein is CASMEDPNYGYTF.

This chain connects TRBV5-1 to TRBJ2-5, with D possibly matching TRBD1 (5 bases). V was pared by 0 bases and J by 5 bases, with 11 bases between. The CDR3 has 14 residues. Looked up from germline, CDR1 is SGHRS and CDR2 is YFSETQ. The CDR3 DNA is TGCGCCAGCAGCTTGGGGCAGGGCCGGGAGACCCAGTACTTC. Its translation: CASSLGQGRETQYF.

The V call is TRBV7-2, the J call TRBJ1-2; 7 positions agree with TRBD1. The trim removed 5 bases at V and 2 bases at J, leaving 5 bases unmatched. There are 14 residues in the CDR3. The V gene's germline CDR1 is SGHTA and CDR2 FQGNSA. The CDR3 bases are TGTGCCAGCAGCCAGACGACAGGGAACTATGGCTACACCTTC. Its protein product is CASSQTTGNYGYTF.

The chain couples TRBV6-4 to TRBJ2-3, with D tentatively TRBD2 (5 bases). The CDR3 extends over 14 amino acids. V gave up 4 bases and J gave up 2 bases, with 10 bases separating them. The germline V gene has CDR1 MRHNA and CDR2 SNTAGT. The CDR3 coding sequence is TGTGCCAGCAGTGTGTCGGGATACACAGATACGCAGTATTTT. Protein: CASSVSGYTDTQYF.

The chain links TRBV5-6 to TRBJ2-3, with 10 bases identical to TRBD2. The CDR3 consists of 18 residues. CDR1 SGHDT and CDR2 YYEEEE come from the germline V gene. The trim removed 2 bases at V and 4 bases at J, leaving 13 bases unmatched. CDR3 coding DNA: TGTGCCAGCAGCTTCGAGCGAATAGCGGGAGGTTGGGCAGATACGCAGTATTTT. This gives the protein CASSFERIAGGWADTQYF.

V usage is TRBV5-1 and J usage is TRBJ2-5; TRBD2 matches 13 bases. CDR1 is SGHRS and CDR2 is YFSETQ in the germline V gene. CDR3 length: 21 residues. Trimming cost V 0 bases and J 0 bases; bases outside gene matches: 14. The CDR3 loop reads CASSLEARLAGGLEYQETQYF. The DNA for the CDR3 is TGCGCCAGCAGCTTGGAGGCTCGACTAGCGGGGGGATTAGAGTACCAAGAGACCCAGTACTTC.